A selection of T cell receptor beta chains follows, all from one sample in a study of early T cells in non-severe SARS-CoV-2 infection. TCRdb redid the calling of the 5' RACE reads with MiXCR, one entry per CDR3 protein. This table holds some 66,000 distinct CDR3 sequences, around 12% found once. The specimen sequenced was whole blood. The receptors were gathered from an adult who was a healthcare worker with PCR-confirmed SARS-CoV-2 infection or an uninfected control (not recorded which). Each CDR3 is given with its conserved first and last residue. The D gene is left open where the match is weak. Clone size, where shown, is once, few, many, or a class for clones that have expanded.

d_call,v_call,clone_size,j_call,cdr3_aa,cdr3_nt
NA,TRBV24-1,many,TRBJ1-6,CASAESSYNSPLHF,TGTGCCAGCGCTGAGAGCTCCTATAATTCACCCCTCCACTTT
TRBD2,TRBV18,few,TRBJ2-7,CASSPKGGPLFEQYF,TGTGCCAGCTCACCAAAGGGAGGGCCGTTGTTCGAGCAGTACTTC
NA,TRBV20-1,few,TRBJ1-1,CSARTQGRVNTEAFF,TGCAGTGCTAGGACACAGGGCCGGGTGAACACTGAAGCTTTCTTT
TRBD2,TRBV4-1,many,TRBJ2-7,CASSQDLAGAGYEQYF,TGCGCCAGCAGCCAAGATCTAGCGGGTGCGGGGTACGAGCAGTACTTC
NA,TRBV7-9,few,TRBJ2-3,CASSLWGTDTQYF,TGTGCCAGCAGCTTATGGGGCACAGATACGCAGTATTTT
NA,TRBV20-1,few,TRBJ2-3,CSAKRGADTQYF,TGCAGTGCTAAACGGGGTGCAGATACGCAGTATTTT
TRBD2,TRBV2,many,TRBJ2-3,CASSGRRGVTDTQYF,TGTGCCAGCAGTGGTCGCCGGGGGGTCACAGATACGCAGTATTTT
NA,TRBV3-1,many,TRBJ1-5,CASSQEIGDQPQHF,TGTGCCAGCAGCCAAGAGATAGGGGATCAGCCCCAGCATTTT
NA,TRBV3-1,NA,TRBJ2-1,CASSPGLIGNEQFF,TGTGCCAGCAGCCCTGGACTGATTGGCAATGAGCAGTTCTTC
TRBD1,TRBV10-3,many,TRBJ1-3,CAISPTGGEENTIYF,TGTGCCATCAGCCCGACAGGGGGCGAGGAAAACACCATATATTTT
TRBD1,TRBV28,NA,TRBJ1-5,CASTSNRGWGNQPQHF,TGTGCCAGCACCTCGAACAGGGGATGGGGTAATCAGCCCCAGCATTTT
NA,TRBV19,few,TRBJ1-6,CASSADRRYNSPLHF,TGTGCCAGTAGTGCCGACAGACGCTATAATTCACCCCTCCACTTT
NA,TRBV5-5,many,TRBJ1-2,CASSLAGASYGYTF,TGTGCCAGCAGCTTGGCGGGGGCCAGCTATGGCTACACCTTC
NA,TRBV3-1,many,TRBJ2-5,CASSPSGQETQYF,TGTGCCAGCAGCCCTTCAGGGCAAGAGACCCAGTACTTC
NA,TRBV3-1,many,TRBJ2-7,CASSPGVRNEQYF,TGTGCCAGCAGCCCCGGGGTCCGAAACGAGCAGTACTTC
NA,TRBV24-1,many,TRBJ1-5,CATSDQRDTLSNQPQHF,TGTGCCACCAGTGATCAACGGGACACCCTTTCCAATCAGCCCCAGCATTTT
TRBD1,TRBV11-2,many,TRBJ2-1,CASSPTPLTGAYNEQFF,TGTGCCAGCAGCCCCACCCCCTTGACAGGGGCATACAATGAGCAGTTCTTC
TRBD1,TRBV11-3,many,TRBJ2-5,CASSLGQGQETQYF,TGTGCCAGCAGCTTAGGACAGGGCCAAGAGACCCAGTACTTC
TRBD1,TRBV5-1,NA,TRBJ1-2,CASSMGQETYGYTF,TGCGCCAGCAGCATGGGACAGGAAACCTATGGCTACACCTTC
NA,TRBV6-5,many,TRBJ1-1,CASSEQSDRNTEAFF,TGTGCCAGCAGTGAACAATCAGATAGAAACACTGAAGCTTTCTTT
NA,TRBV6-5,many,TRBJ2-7,CASSYRTARTYEQYF,TGTGCCAGCAGTTACAGGACAGCCCGGACCTACGAGCAGTACTTC
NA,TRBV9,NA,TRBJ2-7,CASSVGGANSEQYF,TGTGCCAGCAGCGTAGGAGGGGCGAATAGTGAGCAGTACTTC
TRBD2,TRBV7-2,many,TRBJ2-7,CASGTSTYEQYF,TGTGCCAGCGGGACTAGCACCTACGAGCAGTACTTC
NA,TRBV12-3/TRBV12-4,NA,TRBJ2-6,CASSYASGANVLTF,TGTGCCAGCAGTTATGCCTCTGGGGCCAACGTCCTGACTTTC
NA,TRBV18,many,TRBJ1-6,CASSPGVGDSPLHF,TGTGCCAGCTCACCAGGGGTGGGGGATTCACCCCTCCACTTT
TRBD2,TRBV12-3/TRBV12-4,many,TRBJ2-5,CASSLVTSGGGETQYF,TGTGCCAGCAGTTTGGTGACTAGCGGGGGTGGGGAGACCCAGTACTTC
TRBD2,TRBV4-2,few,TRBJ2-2,CASSQPEREGTGELFF,TGTGCCAGCAGCCAGCCCGAGCGGGAGGGCACCGGGGAGCTGTTTTTT
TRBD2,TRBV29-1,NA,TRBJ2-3,CSSGESGSADTQYF,TGCAGCTCTGGGGAAAGCGGGAGCGCAGATACGCAGTATTTT
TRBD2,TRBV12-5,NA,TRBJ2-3,CASGLEFLAGPIDTQYF,TGTGCTAGTGGTTTGGAGTTTTTAGCGGGGCCCATTGATACGCAGTATTTT
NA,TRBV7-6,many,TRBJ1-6,CASSLGGSNSPLHF,TGTGCCAGCAGCTTAGGGGGTAGTAATTCACCCCTCCACTTT
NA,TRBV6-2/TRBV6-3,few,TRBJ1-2,CASRSLGANNYGYTF,TGTGCCAGCAGAAGTCTCGGGGCGAATAACTATGGCTACACCTTC
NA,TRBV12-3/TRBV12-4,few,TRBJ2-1,CASSPRFYNEQFF,TGTGCCAGCAGTCCCAGGTTCTACAATGAGCAGTTCTTC
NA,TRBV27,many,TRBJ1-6,CASSTHRDTDSPLHF,TGTGCCAGCAGTACCCACAGGGACACGGATTCACCCCTCCACTTT
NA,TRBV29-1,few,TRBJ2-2,CSVLGSTGELFF,TGCAGCGTTCTTGGATCTACCGGGGAGCTGTTTTTT
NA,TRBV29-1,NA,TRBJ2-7,CSASTYSSLEQYF,TGCAGCGCGTCAACATACAGCTCCCTCGAGCAGTACTTC
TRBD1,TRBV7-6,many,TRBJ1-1,CASSSGQGTLDAFF,TGTGCCAGCAGCTCGGGACAGGGGACCCTGGATGCTTTCTTT
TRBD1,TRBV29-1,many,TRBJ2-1,CSVSGQGAAPSEQFF,TGCAGCGTGTCGGGACAGGGGGCAGCCCCAAGTGAGCAGTTCTTC
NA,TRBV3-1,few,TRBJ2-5,CASSQERELENGETQYF,TGTGCCAGCAGCCAAGAACGAGAACTAGAAAATGGAGAGACCCAGTACTTC
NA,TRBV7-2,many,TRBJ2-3,CASSLENTQYF,TGTGCCAGCAGCTTAGAAAATACGCAGTATTTT
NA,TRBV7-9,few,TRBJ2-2,CASSFERTGELFF,TGTGCCAGCAGCTTCGAGAGAACCGGGGAGCTGTTTTTT
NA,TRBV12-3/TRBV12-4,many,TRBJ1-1,CASRVTVTEAFF,TGTGCCAGCAGGGTGACAGTCACTGAAGCTTTCTTT
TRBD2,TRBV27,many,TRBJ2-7,CASKWASGGQPYEQYF,TGTGCCAGCAAGTGGGCAAGCGGGGGGCAACCCTACGAGCAGTACTTC
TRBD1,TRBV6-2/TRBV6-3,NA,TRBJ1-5,CASRVSGTVNQPQHF,TGTGCCAGCAGGGTGTCCGGGACAGTGAATCAGCCCCAGCATTTT
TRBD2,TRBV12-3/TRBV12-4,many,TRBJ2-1,CASSPRTSGSGNEQFF,TGTGCCAGCAGTCCGAGGACTAGCGGGAGTGGAAATGAGCAGTTCTTC
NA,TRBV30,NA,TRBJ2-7,CAGMDSSYEQYF,TGTGCCGGAATGGACAGTTCCTACGAGCAGTACTTC